These T cell receptor beta chains were read from a single sample in a study of identical twins. TCRdb re-called the 5' RACE reads with MiXCR, one entry per CDR3 protein. The repertoire consists of 350,000 to 600,000 distinct CDR3 sequences, with 13% to 15% occurring once and the leading ten covering around 0.48%. This sample was also put to use in a study of yellow fever vaccine responses in identical twins.

The specimen was CD4+ T cells sorted from blood. These receptors were collected from a young woman in good health. Both conserved end residues are part of each CDR3. D genes are given only for firm matches. The size of a clone is reported for some rows only, either as once, few or many, or as a class for expanded clones.

j_call | v_call | clone_size | cdr3_length | d_call | cdr3_nt | cdr3_aa
TRBJ2-7 | TRBV19 | few | 14 | TRBD1 | TGTGCCAGTAAGGGGGGACAGGCGACGGGGGAGCAGTACTTC | CASKGGQATGEQYF
TRBJ2-7 | TRBV9 | few | 14 | - | TGTGCCAGCAGCGTGGACATTAGCTCCTACGAGCAGTACTTC | CASSVDISSYEQYF
TRBJ2-7 | TRBV5-1 | many | 14 | - | TGCGCCAGCAGCTTGAAAGGCAGATTCTACGAGCAGTACTTC | CASSLKGRFYEQYF
TRBJ2-1 | TRBV15 | few | 17 | TRBD2 | TGTGCCACCAGCAGAGGGGAGGGAGGAGGTTCCTACAATGAGCAGTTCTTC | CATSRGEGGGSYNEQFF
TRBJ2-3 | TRBV5-1 | - | 13 | - | TGCGCCAGCAGCTTGACTAGGGCTGATACGCAGTATTTT | CASSLTRADTQYF
TRBJ1-4 | TRBV2 | few | 15 | - | TGTGCCAGCAGTGAAGATAGGGGAACTAATGAAAAACTGTTTTTT | CASSEDRGTNEKLFF
TRBJ2-5 | TRBV7-2 | - | 13 | - | TGTGCCAGCAGCTACCAAGCGGGCCAGACCCAGTACTTC | CASSYQAGQTQYF
TRBJ2-7 | TRBV6-5 | - | 15 | TRBD1 | TGTGCCAGCAGTTACTACGGACAGGGGGACTACGAGCAGTACTTC | CASSYYGQGDYEQYF
TRBJ1-2 | TRBV6-5 | few | 16 | TRBD1 | TGTGCCAGCAGTTACTCGAAGCCAGGGGGGTGGTCTGGCTACACCTTC | CASSYSKPGGWSGYTF
TRBJ2-3 | TRBV7-2 | few | 17 | TRBD2 | TGTGCCAGCAGCTTAGTGGCGGGGGGCACTAGCACAGATACGCAGTATTTT | CASSLVAGGTSTDTQYF
TRBJ2-2 | TRBV11-2 | few | 15 | TRBD2 | TGTGCCAGCCTCCTAGCGGGAGTAAACACCGGGGAGCTGTTTTTT | CASLLAGVNTGELFF
TRBJ1-4 | TRBV25-1 | - | 13 | - | TGTGCCAGCAGTGATCCTCAGGCGGTAAAACTGTTTTTT | CASSDPQAVKLFF
TRBJ2-7 | TRBV28 | - | 14 | - | TGTGCCAGCAGTAGATATAGGAGCGGCTACGAGCAGTACTTC | CASSRYRSGYEQYF
TRBJ1-4 | TRBV3-1 | - | 16 | TRBD1 | TGTGCCAGCAGCCGCTGGACCGGGACAGGGAATGAAAAACTGTTTTTT | CASSRWTGTGNEKLFF
TRBJ2-2 | TRBV12-3/TRBV12-4 | few | 17 | TRBD2 | TGTGCCAGCAGTTTTACCATCGGCGGGAGATTTTTCGGGGAGCTGTTTTTT | CASSFTIGGRFFGELFF
TRBJ1-3 | TRBV5-6 | few | 15 | - | TGTGCCAGCAGCTTGTGGGGAATCTCTGGAAACACCATATATTTT | CASSLWGISGNTIYF
TRBJ2-3 | TRBV3-1 | - | 13 | - | TGTGCCAGCAGCCAAGTTAACGAGAATACGCAGTATTTT | CASSQVNENTQYF
TRBJ2-7 | TRBV20-1 | few | 15 | TRBD2 | TGCAGTGCTAGGCTCGCTCTAGCGGGAGTCTACGAGCAGTACTTC | CSARLALAGVYEQYF
TRBJ2-3 | TRBV7-2 | - | 13 | - | TGTGCCAGCAGCAGGCCAGGGGAGGATACGCAGTATTTT | CASSRPGEDTQYF